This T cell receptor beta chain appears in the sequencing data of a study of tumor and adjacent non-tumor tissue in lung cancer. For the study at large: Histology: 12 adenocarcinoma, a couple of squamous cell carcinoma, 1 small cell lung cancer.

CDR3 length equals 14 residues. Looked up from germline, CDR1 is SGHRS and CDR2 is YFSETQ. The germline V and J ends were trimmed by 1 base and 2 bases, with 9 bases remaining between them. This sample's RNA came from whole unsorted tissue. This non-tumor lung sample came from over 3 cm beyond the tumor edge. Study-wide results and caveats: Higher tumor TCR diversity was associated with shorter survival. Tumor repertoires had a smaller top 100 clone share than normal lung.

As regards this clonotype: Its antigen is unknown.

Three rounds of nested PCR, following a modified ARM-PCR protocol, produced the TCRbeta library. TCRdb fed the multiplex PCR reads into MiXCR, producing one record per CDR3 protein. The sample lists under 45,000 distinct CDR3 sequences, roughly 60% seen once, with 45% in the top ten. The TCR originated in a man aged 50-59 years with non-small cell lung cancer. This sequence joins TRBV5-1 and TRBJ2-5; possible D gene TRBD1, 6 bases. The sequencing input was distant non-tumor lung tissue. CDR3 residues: CASSLYRAQETQYF. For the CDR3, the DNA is TGCGCCAGCAGCTTGTACAGGGCTCAAGAGACCCAGTACTTC.